The clone carrying this T cell receptor beta chain was observed at least ten times. The data derive from a study of CD8 T cells in ankylosing spondylitis. Each CDR3 protein is one row after TCRdb ran MiXCR on the 5' RACE reads. This sample yields 240,000 or so distinct CDR3 sequences, of which 8.6% are seen a single time; approximately 6.3% belongs to the top ten. CDR3 length: 16 residues. Germline V gene sequence: CDR1 SGHTA, CDR2 FQGNSA. Losses at the gene ends were 1 base for V and 6 bases for J; bases not matched to a gene: 5. This TCR came from a male donor with ankylosing spondylitis or in good health (not recorded which). The source material was blood, either unsorted or a sorted T cell fraction (not recorded which). The rearrangement uses TRBV7-2 and TRBJ2-3; 12 bases match TRBD2. In nucleotides, the CDR3 is TGTGCCAGCAGCTTAGGACTAGCGGGAGCTGGGGATACGCAGTATTTT. It translates to CASSLGLAGAGDTQYF.